This T cell receptor beta chain is drawn from a study of blood T cell repertoires in COVID-19. The wider study: There were acute and convalescent COVID-19 samples, and they came from the United States, Italy and Spain. PBMCs, B-cell-depleted T cells, or T cells provided the cDNA or gDNA that made up the material.

In the authors' methods: Quantification of nucleated cells was approximated via reference gene primer amplification. Libraries were prepared by immunoSEQ multiplex PCR; TCRdb keeps only in-frame clonotypes and omits some of them. V, J and clone size are those of that table, while D and trimming were read from the DNA. The sample has 95,000 to 150,000 clones, approximately 85% seen once. The Seattle site enrolled patients during active infection and followed them longitudinally. V lost 4 bases to trimming and J lost 6 bases, with 13 bases between them. Germline V gene sequence: CDR1 SGHVS, CDR2 FNYEAQ. The length of the CDR3 is 14 residues.

The clonotype originates from a woman over 75 with COVID-19, enrolled during active disease. This chain uses TRBV7-6 with TRBJ2-1, with TRBD2 as a possible D gene (5 bases). The sequencing input was peripheral blood. The CDR3 sequence: CASSSLTTSNEQFF. CDR3 nucleotide sequence: TGTGCCAGCAGCTCGTTGACTACTAGCAATGAGCAGTTCTTC.